Detailed here is one TCR beta chain. Its antigen is still unknown. V was pared by 0 bases and J by 6 bases, with 24 bases between. The CDR3 length is 18 residues. The germline gives CDR1 SEHNR, CDR2 FQNEAQ (reference sequence). This record belongs to a study of cytomegalovirus exposure and HLA in healthy donors. Study at large: Caucasian-associated ancestry cluster membership applied to about four fifths of over 350 genotyped donors. Findings and limits, study-wide: A link between a missense DCLRE1C variant and TCR beta V- and J-gene trimming emerged from a later analysis.

Researchers ran the PCR with 60 Vbeta and 13 Jbeta primers. The data were produced by immunoSEQ multiplex PCR, yet TCRdb's version contains in-frame clones alone and is incomplete. Of over 150,000 clones in the sample, around 78% are singletons; the top ten hold 3% to 3.5%. The rearrangement uses TRBV7-9 and TRBJ2-7; D is unresolved. Source material: PBMCs. The origin of this receptor is a woman aged 50 to 60 in good health and CMV-seropositive. The CDR3 here is CASSLALVFGSGFAEQYF. CDR3 bases: TGTGCCAGCAGCTTAGCGCTTGTCTTCGGGTCCGGGTTCGCCGAGCAGTACTTC.